This is a list of T cell receptor beta chains from one sample in a study of blood T cell repertoires in COVID-19. Produced via immunoSEQ multiplex PCR; TCRdb's table is partial and in-frame only. The sample records roughly 70,000 clones, under 85% being singletons. The specimen was peripheral blood. The receptors originated from a man aged 65-85 years with acute or convalescent COVID-19. Each CDR3 is given with its conserved first and last residue.

v_gene: TRBV12-5
CDR3aa: CASGLVILARRETQYF

v_gene: TRBV7-9
CDR3aa: CASSPGTGRNTEAFF

v_gene: TRBV4-1
CDR3aa: CASSQDQGALGSGNTIYF

v_gene: TRBV28
CDR3aa: CASSQGQGVQPQHF

v_gene: TRBV5-1
CDR3aa: CASSLDSPNTGELFF

v_gene: TRBV6-2/TRBV6-3
CDR3aa: CASSYASGGAGAQPQHF

v_gene: TRBV27
CDR3aa: CASRVPGNTEAFF

v_gene: TRBV20-1
CDR3aa: CSASSGLSNQPQHF

v_gene: TRBV2
CDR3aa: CASSEILVRFF

v_gene: TRBV18
CDR3aa: CASSRGTGMGNEQYF

v_gene: TRBV7-8
CDR3aa: CASSHIAGGPGEQYF

v_gene: TRBV10-3
CDR3aa: CAISVGQGSSYEQYF

v_gene: TRBV24-1
CDR3aa: CATSLGTSGRAVETQYF

v_gene: TRBV7-2
CDR3aa: CASSVAGTGDPYEQYF

v_gene: TRBV7-9
CDR3aa: CASSSRTGKNTEAFF

v_gene: TRBV7-3
CDR3aa: CASSLTYQETQYF

v_gene: TRBV6-1
CDR3aa: CASSEAGTGSLYGYTF

v_gene: TRBV11-1
CDR3aa: CASSSDVQGAVEGYTF

v_gene: TRBV6-2/TRBV6-3
CDR3aa: CASSYGHSGRNSYEQYF

v_gene: TRBV5-6
CDR3aa: CASSVSSGSIYEQYF

v_gene: TRBV2
CDR3aa: CASSVWSTEAFF

v_gene: TRBV7-9
CDR3aa: CASSHTGTPSGEQFF

v_gene: TRBV5-1
CDR3aa: CASSIQGGVSTDTQYF

v_gene: TRBV11-3
CDR3aa: CASSPGGTGPHEQFF

v_gene: TRBV28
CDR3aa: CASSWGTAGKPQHF

v_gene: TRBV7-9
CDR3aa: CASSSGTGAYGYTF

v_gene: TRBV28
CDR3aa: CASSLLAGGYTF

v_gene: TRBV7-8
CDR3aa: CASSTGVNTEAFF

v_gene: TRBV11-1
CDR3aa: CASSLGVGDYGYTF

v_gene: TRBV15
CDR3aa: CATSRDATGGDTIYF

v_gene: TRBV5-4
CDR3aa: CASSTRDYSETQYF

v_gene: TRBV19
CDR3aa: CASSIGWGANTGELFF

v_gene: TRBV2
CDR3aa: CASSRQGSNQPQHF

v_gene: TRBV5-4
CDR3aa: CASSFSRGGESGNTIYF

v_gene: TRBV2
CDR3aa: CASSGQRGGVNIQYF

v_gene: TRBV4-2
CDR3aa: CASSQDASGVTSTDTQYF

v_gene: TRBV19
CDR3aa: CASSIDGKSTDTQYF

v_gene: TRBV10-2
CDR3aa: CASTPPGPGEQFF

v_gene: TRBV27
CDR3aa: CASGGLSEETQYF

v_gene: TRBV21-1
CDR3aa: CASSKQGWRSSYNSPLHF

v_gene: TRBV29-1
CDR3aa: CSVTFRDRDPYEQYF

v_gene: TRBV27
CDR3aa: CASSWGLAGYNEQFF

v_gene: TRBV11-2
CDR3aa: CASREGLAGPNEQFF

v_gene: TRBV3-1/TRBV3-2
CDR3aa: CASSSGFNQPQHF

v_gene: TRBV6-5
CDR3aa: CASYPGQGNSPLHF